Each of the 3 T cell receptor beta chains below was sequenced from the same sample in a study of shared clonotypes between healthy human individuals. Assay: immunoSEQ multiplex PCR; the TCRdb copy retains only in-frame clones and omits some. The table has 2.3 million or so clones, 85% to 95% seen once. The material sequenced was naive CD4+ T cells from PBMCs. As to subset: CD45RA+ positively selected. These receptor sequences come from a man in his late teens or twenties in good health. Some clones in this sample may be carry-over from other donors' samples.

The rearrangement links TRBV5-4 to TRBJ1-2; TRBD1 matches 12 bases. The germline gives CDR1 SGHNT, CDR2 YYREEE (reference sequence). The trim removed 2 bases at V and 2 bases at J, leaving 10 bases unmatched. The CDR3 has 18 amino acids. CDR3 loop: CASSFRGGTGGANYGYTF. In DNA, the CDR3 is TGTGCCAGCAGCTTTCGGGGAGGGACAGGGGGCGCCAACTATGGCTACACCTTC.

A single count supports this clone. The chain employs TRBV11-3 and TRBJ2-7; 8 bases are a match to TRBD2. Germline V gene sequence: CDR1 SGHNT, CDR2 YENEEA. The CDR3 length is 16 residues. Trimming removed 5 bases from V and 4 bases from J; junction bases left unmatched: 13. The CDR3: CASSGTPAGGVYEQYF. The CDR3 nucleotides are TGTGCCAGCAGCGGGACTCCGGCGGGAGGAGTGTACGAGCAGTACTTC.

The rearrangement links TRBV28 to TRBJ1-1, with D possibly TRBD1 on 5 matching bases. This CDR3 is 16 amino acids long. Trimming took 3 bases from V and 3 from J, leaving 17 bases between them. The germline gives CDR1 MDHEN, CDR2 SYDVKM. This CDR3 reads CASSLGTEGWDTEAFF. The CDR3, as DNA: TGTGCCAGCAGTTTGGGGACGGAAGGCTGGGACACTGAAGCTTTCTTT.